This T cell receptor (beta chain) stems from a study of shared clonotypes between healthy human individuals. Donors comprised only Caucasian adults living in Nashville, Tennessee. V was cut by 4 bases and J by 2 bases, with 15 bases left in between. Germline V gives CDR1 MNHNS, CDR2 SASEGT. The CDR3 has 16 amino acids. This was a deep-level run. This table comes from immunoSEQ multiplex PCR, and its TCRdb copy is limited to in-frame clones, with some not included. The data hold about 960,000 clones, with more than 75% observed a single time. Source material: memory CD4+ T cells sorted from blood. Subset noted: CD45RA-negative fraction. The chain recombines TRBV6-1 with TRBJ2-1; no firm D call. The sequence was collected from a man between 18 and 29 years old in good health. CDR3 in DNA: TGTGCCAGCAGTGCATCCCCTTTCGCCGCCTACAATGAGCAGTTCTTC. As protein: CASSASPFAAYNEQFF.